This entry is about one T cell receptor (beta chain). This entry belongs to a study of PD-L1 blockade in urothelial cancer. Whole-study context: Atezolizumab (1,200 mg intravenously every 3 weeks) began in about 2014 for patients.

Time point here: pretreatment peripheral blood. The CDR3 is 12 residues long. Germline lookup yields CDR1 MDHEN and CDR2 SYDVKM. Between the trimmed V and J ends, which lost 3 bases and 7 bases, there was a span of 7 bases. The method was immunoSEQ multiplex PCR; TCRdb's version includes in-frame clones alone and lacks a portion of them. The sample carries 60,000 to 70,000 clones, 80% to 90% recorded once. Specimen: PBMCs, collected around atezolizumab (anti-PD-L1) treatment. This chain connects TRBV28 to TRBJ1-5; D unclear. The source of this sequence is a man between 65 and 85 years old with urothelial cancer. The CDR3 spells CASSLGEQPQHF. The CDR3 DNA reads as TGTGCCAGCAGTTTGGGAGAACAGCCCCAGCATTTT. Full variable domain (missing parts from reference TRBV28 and TRBJ1-5): DVKVTQSSRYLVKRTGEKVFLECVQDMDHENMFWYRQDPGLGLRLIYFSYDVKMKEKGDIPEGYSVSREKKERFSLILESASTNQTSMYLCASSLGEQPQHFGDGTRLSIL.